Given below is one T cell receptor (beta chain) in context. The target of this receptor is not known. Base-call qualities are not available, and no considerably larger clone is one nucleotide away. From cysteine to phenylalanine, the CDR3 is 16 amino acids long. Of the read, only the CDR3 DNA is kept; its 48 bases are in frame from base 1. CDR1 and CDR2, looked up from the germline V gene (reference sequence), are LNHDA and SQIVND. Trimming leaves V shorter by 4 bases and J shorter by 3 bases, with the junction holding 9 bases beyond the gene matches. Patients with autoimmune disease history or receiving systemic immunosuppression were excluded from the trial. Peripheral blood for TCR sequencing was collected from all dose cohorts at baseline, on cycle 4 day 1, and on cycle 7 day 1. Samples came from an open-label, multicenter, first-in-human phase I dose-escalation trial of ivuxolimab. Adults with locally advanced or metastatic melanoma, renal cell, hepatocellular, or head and neck squamous cell carcinoma were enrolled in the trial. Before TCR sequencing, CD4+ and CD8+ T cells were separately sorted from peripheral blood.

The sample originates from a study of OX40 agonist ivuxolimab in advanced cancers. Regarding the study in general: Ivuxolimab, which targeted the costimulatory receptor OX40 (CD134), was an agonistic, fully human IgG2 monoclonal antibody. Intravenous ivuxolimab was administered to patients every 2 weeks at six dose levels: 0.01, 0.1, 0.3, 1.5, 3 and 10 mg/kg. Among the 52 dose-escalation patients, around 20 had hepatocellular carcinoma, about 15 melanoma, 9 renal cell carcinoma and 9 head and neck cancer. A male proportion of 82.7% and a mean age of approximately 62 years, ranging from roughly 23 to 85, were recorded for the dose-escalation cohort. Patients were allowed to have had prior anti-PD-1, anti-PD-L1 or anti-CTLA-4 therapy, and approximately 40% of the dose-escalation patients had been treated with checkpoint inhibitors. Partial responses occurred in three dose-escalation patients, of whom one had hepatocellular carcinoma and two had cutaneous melanoma. The purpose of peripheral TCRbeta sequencing was to test whether ivuxolimab changed TCR sequence diversity and led to clonal T-cell expansion. The paper reports the monotherapy dose-escalation portion (N of about 50 patients) of the phase I ivuxolimab trial. General study outcomes and caveats: At doses from 0.1 to 3.0 mg/kg, clonal expansion was seen in both CD4+ and CD8+ blood T cells between baseline and week 6. On average, CD8+ T cells showed more expanded clones than CD4+ T cells after ivuxolimab. In the 0.1-3.0 mg/kg groups, partial responders had among the lowest normalized peripheral clonal expansion, particularly in CD8+ T cells. Antigen specificity was not determined for the clonally expanded peripheral T cells. Low levels of normalized T-cell clonal expansion were also seen in some patients who did not respond.

Genomic DNA was isolated from the sorted cells so that the TCRbeta CDR3 region could be sequenced. The immunoSEQ Assay was used to sequence the TCRbeta CDR3 regions. TCRdb stores this immuneACCESS table with in-frame sequences only. Part of the clones is absent; in the studies checked, under half of the shortfall reflects unresolved V genes, and no reason is known for the rest. For this sample there are some 49,000 clones; about 75% appear just once. In total, the top ten clones hold over 7% of the sample. The source material was CD4+ or CD8+ T cells sorted from blood, sampled in a trial of the OX40 agonist ivuxolimab. The chain links TRBV19 with TRBJ1-5, and 7 bases in between align with TRBD1. The TCR originated in an adult with an advanced solid tumor such as melanoma, head and neck, liver or kidney cancer. The DNA reads as follows: TGTGCCAGTAGTACCCGACAGGGTTCCTTCAATCAGCCCCAGCATTTT. Its translation reads: CASSTRQGSFNQPQHF.